Listed below are T cell receptor beta chains from one sample, sequenced in a study of T cell repertoires in cytomegalovirus infection. No antigen has been assigned to these receptors. TCRdb itself ran the reads through MiXCR, one entry per CDR3 protein. The repertoire holds roughly 90,000 distinct CDR3 sequences, roughly 25% seen once, with roughly 50% in the top ten. Source: CD8+ T cells from cultured PBMCs, taken from culture after CMV antigen stimulation. The receptors derive from a human donor in good health (CMV status not recorded). Some clones in this sample may be carry-over from other donors' samples. The conserved cysteine and the conserved F or W are not part of the CDR3 here. Clone size is given for some rows only: seen once, a few or many times, or a class if the clone is expanded.

CDR3 protein	J gene	V gene	clone size
ASSQESLAGDRQEQY	TRBJ2-7	TRBV4-1	.
ASRPDSSSYNEQF	TRBJ2-1	TRBV6-2/TRBV6-3	.
ASNQQPQH	TRBJ1-5	TRBV19	few
ASSSRSAREYPDTQY	TRBJ2-3	TRBV7-8	many
ASSRIGIGDGYT	TRBJ1-2	TRBV28	few
ASSSQLAGSYGYT	TRBJ1-2	TRBV7-2	few
ASSYTPGDYGYT	TRBJ1-2	TRBV6-5	few
ASSIHSSTDTQY	TRBJ2-3	TRBV5-1	few
ASSSSAGRIYEQY	TRBJ2-7	TRBV19	many
ASSYGPRGSNYNEQF	TRBJ2-1	TRBV6-6	few
ASSLELGERGTNEQF	TRBJ2-1	TRBV11-2	many
ASSSGTALEQY	TRBJ2-7	TRBV11-1	.
AGRGQGGTDTQY	TRBJ2-3	TRBV7-9	many
ASSQDFGTGYTEAF	TRBJ1-1	TRBV4-3	.
ASYRIAGGETQY	TRBJ2-5	TRBV6-1	many
ASSSGRADTQY	TRBJ2-3	TRBV5-6	few
ASSRSRTGNTEAF	TRBJ1-1	TRBV19	many
ATSEPGNNQPQH	TRBJ1-5	TRBV24-1	.
ASSFLGTEKLF	TRBJ1-4	TRBV11-1	many
STQIFRPGPLGTTEAF	TRBJ1-1	TRBV29-1	few
ASSLGRNTGELF	TRBJ2-2	TRBV19	.
ASSEGQGWSAF	TRBJ1-1	TRBV7-2	many
ASSWVSGLAGDAQETQY	TRBJ2-5	TRBV5-6	few
ASSFGANVLT	TRBJ2-6	TRBV27	.
ASSEERGTGELF	TRBJ2-2	TRBV2	.
ASSVGGQYGDEQF	TRBJ2-1	TRBV5-4	.